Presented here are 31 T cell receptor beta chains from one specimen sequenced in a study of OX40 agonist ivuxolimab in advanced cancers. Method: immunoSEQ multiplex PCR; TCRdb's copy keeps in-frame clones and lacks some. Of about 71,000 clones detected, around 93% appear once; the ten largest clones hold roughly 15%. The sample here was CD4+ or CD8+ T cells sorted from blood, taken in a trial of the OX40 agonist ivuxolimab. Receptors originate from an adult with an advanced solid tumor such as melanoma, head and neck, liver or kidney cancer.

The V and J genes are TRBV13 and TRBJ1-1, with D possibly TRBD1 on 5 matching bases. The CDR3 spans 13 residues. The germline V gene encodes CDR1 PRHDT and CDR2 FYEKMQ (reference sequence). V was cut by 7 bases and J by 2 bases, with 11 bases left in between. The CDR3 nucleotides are TGTGCCAGCAAGGGGAACCTAAACACTGAAGCTTTCTTT. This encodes CASKGNLNTEAFF.

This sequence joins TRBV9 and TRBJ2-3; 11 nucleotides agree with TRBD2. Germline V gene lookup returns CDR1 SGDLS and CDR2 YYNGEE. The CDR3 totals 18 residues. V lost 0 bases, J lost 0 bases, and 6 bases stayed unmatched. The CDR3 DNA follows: TGTGCCAGCAGCGTAGACCCCAGGACTAGCGGGAGCACAGATACGCAGTATTTT. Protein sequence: CASSVDPRTSGSTDTQYF.

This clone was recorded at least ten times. The CDR3 here is CASSLLGEDSYEQYF. The CDR3 region has the DNA TGTGCCAGCAGCTTACTAGGAGAAGACTCCTACGAGCAGTACTTC. The rearrangement joins TRBV7-6 to TRBJ2-7; D is undetermined. The CDR3 has 15 amino acids. The V and J ends lost 2 bases and 0 bases respectively, with 11 bases between them. The germline V gene encodes CDR1 SGHVS and CDR2 FNYEAQ.

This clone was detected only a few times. CDR3 sequence: CASSTPGRTYEQYF. The CDR3 DNA reads TGTGCCAGTAGTACCCCAGGGAGAACCTACGAGCAGTACTTC. The rearrangement links TRBV19 to TRBJ2-7; D assignment may be TRBD1 or TRBD2 (5 bases each). The V end was cut by 4 bases, the J end by 2 bases, with 12 bases between. Germline loops: CDR1 LNHDA, CDR2 SQIVND (reference sequence). This CDR3 is 14 amino acids long.

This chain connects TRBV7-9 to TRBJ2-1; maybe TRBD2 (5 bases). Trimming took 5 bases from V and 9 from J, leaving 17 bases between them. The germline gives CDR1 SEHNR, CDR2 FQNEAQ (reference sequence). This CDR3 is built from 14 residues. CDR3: CASSPRVLAGEQFF. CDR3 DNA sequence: TGTGCCAGCAGCCCCCGTGTGTTGGCGGGTGAGCAGTTCTTC.

The CDR3 loop reads CASSVEDGDQETQYF. The CDR3 bases are TGTGCCAGCAGCGTAGAGGACGGGGACCAAGAGACCCAGTACTTC. The chain joins TRBV9 to TRBJ2-5, with D possibly TRBD2 on 5 matching bases. Germline V CDR1 and CDR2: SGDLS, YYNGEE. The CDR3 runs to 15 residues. Trimming left V 0 bases short and J 0 bases short, with 9 bases between.

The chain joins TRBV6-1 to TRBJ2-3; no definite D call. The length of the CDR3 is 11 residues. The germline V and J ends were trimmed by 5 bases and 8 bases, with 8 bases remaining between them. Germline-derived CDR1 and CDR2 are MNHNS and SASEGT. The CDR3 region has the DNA TGTGCCAGCAGTTACCCGGGTACGCAGTATTTT. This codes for CASSYPGTQYF.

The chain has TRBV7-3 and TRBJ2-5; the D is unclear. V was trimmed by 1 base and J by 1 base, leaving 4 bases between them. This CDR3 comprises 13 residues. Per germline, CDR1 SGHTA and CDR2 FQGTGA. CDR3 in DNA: TGTGCCAGCAGCTTAAACACCCAAGAGACCCAGTACTTC. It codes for CASSLNTQETQYF.

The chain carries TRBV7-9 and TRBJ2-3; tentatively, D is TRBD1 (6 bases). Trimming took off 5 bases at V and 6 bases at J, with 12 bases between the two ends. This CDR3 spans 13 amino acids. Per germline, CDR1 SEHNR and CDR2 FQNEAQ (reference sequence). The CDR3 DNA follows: TGTGCCAGCAGCCCGGACAGAGAGGATACGCAGTATTTT. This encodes CASSPDREDTQYF.

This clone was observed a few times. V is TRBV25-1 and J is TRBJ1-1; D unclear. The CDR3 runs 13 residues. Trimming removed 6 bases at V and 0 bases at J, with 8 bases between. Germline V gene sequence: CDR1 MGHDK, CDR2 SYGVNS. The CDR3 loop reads CASRGGMNTEAFF. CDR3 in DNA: TGTGCCAGCAGAGGAGGGATGAACACTGAAGCTTTCTTT.

The CDR3 loop reads CASSLVGRQSVYEQYF. In DNA, the CDR3 is TGTGCCAGCAGCTTAGTTGGCCGGCAGTCAGTGTACGAGCAGTACTTC. The chain has TRBV7-9 and TRBJ2-7; no reliable D call. V lost 1 base and J 4 bases, leaving 17 bases between the germline ends. The CDR3 loop spans 16 amino acids. In germline, CDR1 is SEHNR, CDR2 FQNEAQ (reference sequence).

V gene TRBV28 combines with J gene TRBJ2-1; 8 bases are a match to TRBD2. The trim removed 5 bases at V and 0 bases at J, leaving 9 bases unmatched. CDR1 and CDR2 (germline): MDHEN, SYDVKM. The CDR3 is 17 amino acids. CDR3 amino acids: CASSPSLLAGSYNEQFF. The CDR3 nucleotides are TGTGCCAGCAGTCCCTCCCTTCTAGCGGGCTCCTACAATGAGCAGTTCTTC.

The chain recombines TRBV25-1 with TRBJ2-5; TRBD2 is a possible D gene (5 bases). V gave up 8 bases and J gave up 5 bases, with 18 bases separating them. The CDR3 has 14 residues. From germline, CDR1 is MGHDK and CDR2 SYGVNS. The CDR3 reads CASGPPSSRETQYF. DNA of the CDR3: TGTGCCAGCGGGCCACCCTCTAGCAGGGAGACCCAGTACTTC.

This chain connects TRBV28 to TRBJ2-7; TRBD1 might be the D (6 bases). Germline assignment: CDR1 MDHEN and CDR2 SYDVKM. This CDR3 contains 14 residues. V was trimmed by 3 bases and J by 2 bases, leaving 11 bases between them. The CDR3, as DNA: TGTGCCAGCAGTTTGCCAGGGGAAGCCTACGAGCAGTACTTC. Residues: CASSLPGEAYEQYF.

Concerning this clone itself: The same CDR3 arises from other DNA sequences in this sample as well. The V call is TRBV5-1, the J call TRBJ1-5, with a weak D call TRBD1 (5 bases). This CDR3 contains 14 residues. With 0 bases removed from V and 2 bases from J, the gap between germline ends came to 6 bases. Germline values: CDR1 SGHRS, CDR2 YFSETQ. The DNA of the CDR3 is TGCGCCAGCAGCTTGGAAGGGGGCAATCAGCCCCAGCATTTT. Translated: CASSLEGGNQPQHF.

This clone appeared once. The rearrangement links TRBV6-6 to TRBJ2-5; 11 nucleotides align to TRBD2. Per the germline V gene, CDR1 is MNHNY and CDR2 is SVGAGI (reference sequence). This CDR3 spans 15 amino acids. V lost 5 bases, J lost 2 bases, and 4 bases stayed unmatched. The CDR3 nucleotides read TGTGCCAGCAGTCGCGGGACTAGCGGACAAGAGACCCAGTACTTC. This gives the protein CASSRGTSGQETQYF.

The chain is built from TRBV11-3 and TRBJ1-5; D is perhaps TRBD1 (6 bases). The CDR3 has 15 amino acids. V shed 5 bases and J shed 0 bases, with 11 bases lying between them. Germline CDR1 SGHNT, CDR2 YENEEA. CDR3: CASSPRTDSNQPQHF. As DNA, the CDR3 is TGTGCCAGCAGCCCACGGACAGATAGCAATCAGCCCCAGCATTTT.

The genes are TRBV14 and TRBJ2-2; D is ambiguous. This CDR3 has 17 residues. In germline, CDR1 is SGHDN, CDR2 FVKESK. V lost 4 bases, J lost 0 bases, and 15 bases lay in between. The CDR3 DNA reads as TGTGCCAGCAGCCCTTCGGGTTTGTGGGCGAACACCGGGGAGCTGTTTTTT. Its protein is CASSPSGLWANTGELFF.

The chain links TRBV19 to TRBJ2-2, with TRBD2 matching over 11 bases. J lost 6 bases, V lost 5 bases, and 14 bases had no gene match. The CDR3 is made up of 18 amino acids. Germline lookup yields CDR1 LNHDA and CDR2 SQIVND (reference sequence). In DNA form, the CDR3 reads TGTGCCAGTAGTTCGGATGCTAGCGGGAGGACTCGCGCCGGGGAGCTGTTTTTT. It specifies CASSSDASGRTRAGELFF. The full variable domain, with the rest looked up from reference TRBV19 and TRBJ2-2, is DGGITQSPKYLFRKEGQNVTLSCEQNLNHDAMYWYRQDPGQGLRLIYYSQIVNDFQKGDIAEGYSVSREKKESFPLTVTSAQKNPTAFYLCASSSDASGRTRAGELFFGEGSRLTVL.

The CDR3: CASSLSAGITYNEQFF. The DNA for the CDR3 is TGTGCCAGCAGTTTGTCCGCAGGAATTACCTACAATGAGCAGTTCTTC. The chain is built from TRBV28 and TRBJ2-1, with D hard to call. The CDR3 is 16 residues long. The germline V gene encodes CDR1 MDHEN and CDR2 SYDVKM. Trimming shortened V by 3 bases and J by 2 bases, and 14 bases separated the two germline ends.

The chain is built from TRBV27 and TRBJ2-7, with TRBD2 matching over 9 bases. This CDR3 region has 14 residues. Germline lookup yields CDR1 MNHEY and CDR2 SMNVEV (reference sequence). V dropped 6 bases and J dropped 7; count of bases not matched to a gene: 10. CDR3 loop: CASSLLAGLQEQYF. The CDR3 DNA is TGTGCCAGCAGCTTACTAGCGGGCCTGCAAGAGCAGTACTTC.

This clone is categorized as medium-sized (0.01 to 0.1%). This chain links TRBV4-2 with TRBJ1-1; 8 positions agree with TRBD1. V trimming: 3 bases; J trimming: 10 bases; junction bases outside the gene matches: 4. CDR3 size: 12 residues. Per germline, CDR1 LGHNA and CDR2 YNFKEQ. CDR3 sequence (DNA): TGTGCCAGCAGCCATCAGACAGGGGCAGCTTTCTTT. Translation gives CASSHQTGAAFF.

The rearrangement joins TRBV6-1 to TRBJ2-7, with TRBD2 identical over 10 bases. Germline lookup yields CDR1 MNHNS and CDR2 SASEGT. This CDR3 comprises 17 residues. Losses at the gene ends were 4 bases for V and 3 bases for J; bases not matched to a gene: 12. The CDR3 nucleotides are TGTGCCAGCAGTGTTCTAGCGGGAGTTGCATCGGGCTACGAGCAGTACTTC. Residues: CASSVLAGVASGYEQYF.

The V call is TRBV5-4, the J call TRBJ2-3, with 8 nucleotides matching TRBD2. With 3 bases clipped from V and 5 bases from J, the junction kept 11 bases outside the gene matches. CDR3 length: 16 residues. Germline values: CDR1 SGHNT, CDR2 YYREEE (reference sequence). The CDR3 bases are TGTGCCAGCAGCTCGACTAGCGAAAGATGGCTAGATACGCAGTATTTT. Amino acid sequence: CASSSTSERWLDTQYF.

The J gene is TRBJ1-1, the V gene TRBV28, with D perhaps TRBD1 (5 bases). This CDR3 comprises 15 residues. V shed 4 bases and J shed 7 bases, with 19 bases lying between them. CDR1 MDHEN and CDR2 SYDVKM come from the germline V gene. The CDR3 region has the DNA TGTGCCAGCAGTTCTCACTCCAGGGTTTGGGGTGAAGCTTTCTTT. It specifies CASSSHSRVWGEAFF.

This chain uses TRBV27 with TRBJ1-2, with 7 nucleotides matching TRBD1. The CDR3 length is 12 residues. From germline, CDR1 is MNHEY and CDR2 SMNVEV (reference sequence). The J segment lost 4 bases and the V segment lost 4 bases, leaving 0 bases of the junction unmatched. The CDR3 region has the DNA TGTGCCAGCAGTTCAGGGGGCTATGGCTACACCTTC. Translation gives CASSSGGYGYTF.

The CDR3 sequence is CASSWGVNTGELFF. The CDR3 coding sequence is TGTGCCAGCAGCTGGGGGGTGAACACCGGGGAGCTGTTTTTT. The chain uses TRBV28 and TRBJ2-2; possibly TRBD2 for D (6 bases). Germline values: CDR1 MDHEN, CDR2 SYDVKM. V lost 6 bases and J 1 base, leaving 9 bases between the germline ends. The CDR3 contains 14 residues.

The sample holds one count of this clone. The CDR3 loop reads CASSPEGQGYYEQYF. The CDR3 nucleotides read TGTGCCAGCAGCCCTGAGGGACAGGGGTACTACGAGCAGTACTTC. The rearrangement joins TRBV5-6 to TRBJ2-7, with TRBD1 matching over 10 bases. This CDR3 contains 15 residues. The V segment lost 4 bases and the J segment 3 bases; nucleotides outside the gene matches: 7. Germline V gene data show CDR1 as SGHDT and CDR2 as YYEEEE.

For the CDR3, the DNA is TGTGCCAGTAGCTTCACCCACTTAATTAGCAATCAGCCCCAGCATTTT. Protein product: CASSFTHLISNQPQHF. The chain joins TRBV19 to TRBJ1-5; D call uncertain. Trimming shortened V by 6 bases and J by 0 bases, and 15 bases separated the two germline ends. Germline V lookup: CDR1 LNHDA, CDR2 SQIVND (reference sequence). The CDR3 covers 16 residues.

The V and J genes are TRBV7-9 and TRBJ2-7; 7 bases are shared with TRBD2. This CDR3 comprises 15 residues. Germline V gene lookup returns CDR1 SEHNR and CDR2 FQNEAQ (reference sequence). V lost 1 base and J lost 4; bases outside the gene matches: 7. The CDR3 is CASSLEVGRRYEQYF. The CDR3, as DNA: TGTGCCAGCAGCTTAGAGGTCGGGAGGCGGTACGAGCAGTACTTC.

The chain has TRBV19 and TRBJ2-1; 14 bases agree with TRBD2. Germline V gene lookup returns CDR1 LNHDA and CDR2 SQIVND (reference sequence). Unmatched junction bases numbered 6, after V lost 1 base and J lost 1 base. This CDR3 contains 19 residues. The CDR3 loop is CASSIAAGLAGVSYNEQFF. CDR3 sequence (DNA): TGTGCCAGTAGTATAGCCGCGGGACTAGCGGGAGTTTCCTACAATGAGCAGTTCTTC. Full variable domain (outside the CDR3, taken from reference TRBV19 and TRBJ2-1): DGGITQSPKYLFRKEGQNVTLSCEQNLNHDAMYWYRQDPGQGLRLIYYSQIVNDFQKGDIAEGYSVSREKKESFPLTVTSAQKNPTAFYLCASSIAAGLAGVSYNEQFFGPGTRLTVL.